Listed here are 27 T cell receptor beta chains from one sample, sequenced in a study of regulatory T cells in long-lasting Graves disease. As for time point: newly diagnosed GD, antithyroid drugs for less than 3 months. RNA extracted from PBMCs served as the sequencing template. Researchers made TCR beta libraries by using iRepertoire HTBI primers and running Arm-PCR on CDR3 regions. TCRdb used MiXCR to reprocess the multiplex PCR reads, holding one entry per CDR3 protein. Of around 240,000 distinct CDR3 sequences in the sample, 15% to 20% were seen once. The sample was also linked to a second study, of T cells in Graves' hyperthyroidism and ophthalmopathy.

The sequenced sample was peripheral blood mononuclear cells (PBMCs), obtained at new diagnosis, from a patient treated with antithyroid drugs. The receptors here all came from a woman in her twenties or thirties with Graves disease.

This rearrangement joins TRBV3-1 to TRBJ2-1; TRBD2 aligns across 9 bases. V lost 1 base to trimming and J lost 2 bases; unmatched junction nucleotides: 9. The CDR3 length is 18 residues. Germline CDR1 LGHDT, CDR2 YNNKEL (reference sequence). CDR3 bases: TGTGCCAGCAGCCAAGTCCTAGCGGGAAAGGGTCCCTACAATGAGCAGTTCTTC. Its protein product is CASSQVLAGKGPYNEQFF.

This clonotype was recorded at least ten times. CDR3 loop: CASSLGIGRRLVYGHTEAFF. The CDR3 coding sequence is TGCGCCAGCAGCTTGGGGATTGGCAGGCGGTTAGTTTATGGGCACACTGAAGCTTTCTTT. The V gene is TRBV5-1, the J gene TRBJ1-1; the D is unclear. The CDR3 covers 20 residues. The germline V gene has CDR1 SGHRS and CDR2 YFSETQ. V was pared by 0 bases and J by 3 bases, with 27 bases between.

About this clonotype itself: This clone may be a read error of a much larger clone one base away. The rearrangement uses TRBV20-1 and TRBJ2-3, with D tentatively TRBD2 (6 bases). Germline CDR1 and CDR2: DFQATT and SNEGSKA (reference sequence). The CDR3 spans 15 residues. The CDR3 DNA follows: TGCAGTGCCCTTAGCGGTCGGGGGAACACAGATACGCAGTGTTTT. This gives the protein CSALSGRGNTDTQCF.

The chain recombines TRBV14 with TRBJ2-7; 10 nucleotides line up with TRBD1. Trimming removed 4 bases from V and 6 bases from J; junction bases left unmatched: 3. This CDR3 is built from 13 residues. Looked up from germline, CDR1 is SGHDN and CDR2 is FVKESK. The CDR3: CASSRDRGFEQYF. CDR3 DNA sequence: TGTGCCAGCAGCCGGGACAGGGGTTTCGAGCAGTACTTC.

This clonotype was seen at least ten times. The CDR3 here is CASSSPRGEETQYF. CDR3 coding DNA: TGTGCCAGCAGTTCCCCGCGGGGGGAAGAGACCCAGTACTTC. The chain links TRBV3-1 to TRBJ2-5, with 8 nucleotides matching TRBD2. Losses at the gene ends were 6 bases for V and 3 bases for J; bases not matched to a gene: 6. This CDR3 region has 14 residues. CDR1 and CDR2 (germline): LGHDT, YNNKEL (reference sequence).

In this sample, this clonotype turned up a few times. J is TRBJ2-3 and V is TRBV6-2 or TRBV6-3; either TRBD1 or TRBD2 may supply D (5 bases each). V lost 7 bases and J lost 2, with 13 bases in between. Germline V CDR1 and CDR2: MNHEY, SVGEGT. The length of the CDR3 is 14 residues. Here the CDR3 reads CASTVPGPTDTQYF. For the CDR3, the DNA is TGTGCCAGCACCGTCCCGGGACCCACAGATACGCAGTATTTT.

This clonotype has a handful of counts. The genes are TRBV19 and TRBJ1-1; D remains unclear. The germline V and J ends were trimmed by 1 base and 1 base, with 7 bases remaining between them. Germline loops: CDR1 LNHDA, CDR2 SQIVND (reference sequence). The length of the CDR3 is 14 residues. The CDR3 bases are TGTGCCAGTAGTATAGGAACGGCGAACACTGAAGCTTTCTTT. Protein sequence: CASSIGTANTEAFF.

This clonotype has at least ten counts. The J gene is TRBJ2-5, the V gene TRBV18; 7 bases fit TRBD2. The trim removed 4 bases at V and 0 bases at J, leaving 11 bases unmatched. The germline V gene has CDR1 KGHSH and CDR2 LQKENI. The CDR3 sequence is 17 residues long. The CDR3 region is CASSLPQRGGHQETQYF. The CDR3 bases are TGTGCCAGCTCACTCCCCCAGCGGGGAGGGCACCAAGAGACCCAGTACTTC.

Ten or more counts support this clonotype. This chain joins TRBV3-1 and TRBJ1-1; TRBD1 might be the D (5 bases). Trimming shortened V by 3 bases and J by 7 bases, and 12 bases separated the two germline ends. This CDR3 region has 13 residues. CDR1 is LGHDT and CDR2 is YNNKEL in the germline V gene (reference sequence). The CDR3 reads CASSQLEDSEAFF. The CDR3 region has the DNA TGTGCCAGCAGCCAGTTGGAAGACAGTGAAGCTTTCTTT.

This clonotype was seen many times. The rearrangement joins TRBV2 to TRBJ1-5, with TRBD1 as a possible D gene (5 bases). Trimming took off 3 bases at V and 3 bases at J, with 18 bases between the two ends. This CDR3 has 17 residues. Germline assignment: CDR1 SNHLY and CDR2 FYNNEI. The CDR3 region is CASSDYWLPGFNQPQHF. In nucleotides, the CDR3 is TGTGCCAGCAGTGATTACTGGCTCCCAGGGTTCAATCAGCCCCAGCATTTT.

This clonotype was seen repeatedly, ten times or more. The V call is TRBV10-3, the J call TRBJ1-5; perhaps TRBD1 as D (6 bases). CDR1 and CDR2 from the germline V gene are ENHRY and SYGVKD. Trimming removed 8 bases at V and 2 bases at J, with 13 bases between. CDR3 length: 14 amino acids. CDR3 region: CAIGTHRGNQPQHF. The CDR3 DNA reads TGTGCCATCGGGACCCACAGGGGCAATCAGCCCCAGCATTTT.

The table lists this clonotype with many counts. The chain has TRBV2 and TRBJ1-1; D gene unclear. CDR3 size: 13 residues. In germline, CDR1 is SNHLY, CDR2 FYNNEI. Deletions cut 7 bases from V and 4 bases from J, with 13 bases between. CDR3 DNA: TGTGCCAGCACCCGATGGGCCACCACTGAAGCTTTCTTT. It codes for CASTRWATTEAFF.

This clonotype was counted many times. The CDR3 DNA is TGCGCCAGCAGCTTGGATGACAGTAAGGACTATGGCTACACCTTC. This sequence encodes CASSLDDSKDYGYTF. The rearrangement links TRBV5-1 to TRBJ1-2; the D gene is possibly TRBD1 (5 bases). V lost 0 bases and J lost 3, with 12 bases in between. CDR1 and CDR2 from the germline V gene are SGHRS and YFSETQ. The CDR3 runs 15 residues.

This chain connects TRBV4-1 to TRBJ1-2, with D unresolved. CDR1 MGHRA and CDR2 YSYEKL come from the germline V gene. Trimming took off 4 bases at V and 0 bases at J, with 12 bases between the two ends. This CDR3 is 15 amino acids long. CDR3 residues: CASSLKDGTNYGYTF. CDR3 DNA: TGCGCCAGCAGCCTCAAGGACGGAACTAACTATGGCTACACCTTC.

This clonotype was recorded at least ten times. The J gene is TRBJ2-3, the V gene TRBV7-9; D may be TRBD2 (6 bases). Trimming took off 5 bases at V and 2 bases at J, with 14 bases between the two ends. The CDR3 contains 15 residues. CDR1 and CDR2 from the germline V gene are SEHNR and FQNEAQ (reference sequence). CDR3 region: CASSEWGGDTDTQYF. The DNA for the CDR3 is TGTGCCAGCAGCGAGTGGGGCGGGGACACAGATACGCAGTATTTT. Supplemented by reference TRBV7-9 and TRBJ2-3, the full variable domain reads DTGVSQNPRHKITKRGQNVTFRCDPISEHNRLYWYRQTLGQGPEFLTYFQNEAQLEKSRLLSDRFSAERPKGSFSTLEIQRTEQGDSAMYLCASSEWGGDTDTQYFGPGTRLTVL.

The table lists this clonotype with many counts. V is TRBV5-6 and J is TRBJ1-5, with a possible D match to TRBD1 (6 bases). CDR3 length: 15 amino acids. CDR1 SGHDT and CDR2 YYEEEE come from the germline V gene. V was trimmed by 0 bases and J by 7 bases, leaving 14 bases between them. The CDR3 protein is CASSLGGPTGQPQHF. CDR3 sequence (DNA): TGTGCCAGCAGCTTGGGGGGGCCTACGGGGCAGCCCCAGCATTTT.

This chain connects TRBV12-3 or TRBV12-4 to TRBJ2-7; no reliable D call. The CDR3 extends over 11 amino acids. The V and J ends lost 3 bases and 5 bases respectively, with 5 bases between them. CDR3 in DNA: TGTGCCAGCAGTTTTTCCCACGAGCAGTACTTC. Its translation is CASSFSHEQYF.

The chain uses TRBV4-1 and TRBJ1-2; D not certain. In germline, CDR1 is MGHRA, CDR2 YSYEKL. The CDR3 is 14 residues long. Trimming shortened V by 2 bases and J by 4 bases, and 11 bases separated the two germline ends. The CDR3 region is CASSQREHLYGYTF. For the CDR3, the DNA is TGCGCCAGCAGCCAACGGGAACACCTCTATGGCTACACCTTC.

The table lists this clonotype with many counts. The V call is TRBV6-1, the J call TRBJ1-2, with 9 bases that match TRBD1. J gave up 2 bases and V 5 bases, and 9 bases lay outside the gene matches. The V gene's germline CDR1 is MNHNS and CDR2 SASEGT. There are 16 residues in the CDR3. CDR3 nucleotides: TGTGCCAGCAGTCCTAACCGGGACAGGGTAAACTATGGCTACACCTTC. It encodes CASSPNRDRVNYGYTF.

This clonotype has only a few counts. The rearrangement links TRBV19 to TRBJ2-1, with D uncertain. Trimming shortened V by 4 bases and J by 8 bases, and 6 bases separated the two germline ends. This CDR3 region has 11 residues. Germline V lookup: CDR1 LNHDA, CDR2 SQIVND (reference sequence). The chain's CDR3 is CASSTLYEQFF. The CDR3 DNA follows: TGTGCCAGTAGTACCCTTTATGAGCAGTTCTTC.

This clonotype has ten or more counts. The genes are TRBV7-3 and TRBJ1-1; maybe TRBD1 (6 bases). The germline V and J ends were trimmed by 6 bases and 4 bases, with 15 bases remaining between them. The CDR3 is 14 amino acids. Germline V lookup: CDR1 SGHTA, CDR2 FQGTGA. CDR3 in amino acids: CASSQGLGATEAFF. The CDR3 bases are TGTGCCAGCAGTCAGGGGCTGGGGGCCACTGAAGCTTTCTTT. Full variable domain (outside the CDR3, taken from reference TRBV7-3 and TRBJ1-1): GAGVSQTPSNKVTEKGKYVELRCDPISGHTALYWYRQSLGQGPEFLIYFQGTGAADDSGLPNDRFFAVRPEGSVSTLKIQRTERGDSAVYLCASSQGLGATEAFFGQGTRLTVV.

This clonotype was counted at least ten times. The chain links TRBV3-1 to TRBJ1-1; 7 nucleotides align to TRBD1. The CDR3 spans 13 residues. Germline V gene data show CDR1 as LGHDT and CDR2 as YNNKEL (reference sequence). After removal of 4 bases from V and 11 bases from J, the junction contained 10 bases not matched to a gene. CDR3 sequence: CASSRGTDFVAFF. CDR3 in DNA: TGTGCCAGCAGCCGAGGGACAGATTTTGTGGCTTTCTTT.

This clonotype was found many times. The chain has TRBV6-1 and TRBJ1-1; the D is unclear. The CDR3 is 13 residues long. The V and J ends lost 0 bases and 13 bases respectively, with 15 bases between them. CDR1 is MNHNS, CDR2 SASEGT, per germline. The CDR3 reads CASSEARALRDFF. CDR3 nucleotides: TGTGCCAGCAGTGAAGCAAGAGCTCTAAGGGATTTCTTT.

As for this clonotype: The junction departs from germline at one end; a sequencing error may be responsible. The chain uses TRBV7-9 and TRBJ1-1; 8 positions agree with TRBD1. Germline V gives CDR1 SEHNR, CDR2 FQNEAQ (reference sequence). The CDR3 length is 16 residues. The CDR3 nucleotides read TGTGCCAGCGGCTTCTGGCCAGGGGGCAGGGAAACTGAAGCTTTCTTT. It yields the protein CASGFWPGGRETEAFF.

The chain links TRBV6-1 to TRBJ1-1, with 8 bases identical to TRBD1. The V and J ends lost 4 bases and 8 bases, in that order; junction bases with no gene match: 3. CDR1 is MNHNS and CDR2 is SASEGT in the germline V gene. This CDR3 has 12 residues. The CDR3 here is CASSGTGREAFF. The CDR3 DNA is TGTGCCAGCAGTGGGACAGGGCGGGAAGCTTTCTTT.

This clonotype was seen at least ten times. The chain links TRBV3-1 to TRBJ1-2, with a tentative D call TRBD1 (5 bases). The V and J ends lost 3 bases and 1 base respectively, with 18 bases between them. Germline loops: CDR1 LGHDT, CDR2 YNNKEL (reference sequence). The CDR3 covers 17 residues. The CDR3 loop is CASSQRTRGEINYGYTF. The CDR3, as DNA: TGTGCCAGCAGCCAGAGAACACGGGGGGAGATTAACTATGGCTACACCTTC.

The chain has TRBV28 and TRBJ2-4; 8 nucleotides line up with TRBD1. Trimming removed 5 bases from V and 0 bases from J; junction bases left unmatched: 9. The CDR3 loop spans 17 amino acids. Germline CDR1 is MDHEN and CDR2 is SYDVKM. CDR3 nucleotides: TGTGCCAGCAGTCCCTGGCAGGGGGCAATAGCCAAAAACATTCAGTACTTC. It is translated as CASSPWQGAIAKNIQYF. Combining the CDR3 with reference TRBV28 and TRBJ2-4 gives the whole variable domain DVKVTQSSRYLVKRTGEKVFLECVQDMDHENMFWYRQDPGLGLRLIYFSYDVKMKEKGDIPEGYSVSREKKERFSLILESASTNQTSMYLCASSPWQGAIAKNIQYFGAGTRLSVL.